This TCR beta chain was obtained from a study of T-cell reconstitution after alpha-beta-depleted transplantation in children. This clonotype has ten or more counts. This sample's TCRbeta library carried unique molecular identifier barcodes. TCRdb processed the PCR reads anew with MiXCR; each CDR3 protein has one entry. The sample holds approximately 270,000 distinct CDR3 sequences, 9.5% to 10% seen once. Germline CDR1 SGHRS, CDR2 YFSETQ. The CDR3 is made up of 11 amino acids. V lost 5 bases and J lost 0, with 3 bases in between. The gene calls are TRBV5-1 and TRBJ2-7; D remains ambiguous. This material consisted of PBMCs from the stem cell graft donor, taken from the stem cell graft. The receptor's source is a human donor who donated a stem cell graft to a child with SCID. CDR3 sequence reads: CASRRSYEQYF. The CDR3 DNA reads TGCGCCAGCAGACGCTCCTACGAGCAGTACTTC.